The clone carrying this TCR beta chain was observed a single time. Its cognate antigen is unknown. This entry comes from a study of OX40 agonist ivuxolimab in advanced cancers. About the study: Patients' therapy was ivuxolimab, an antibody that acts as an agonist of OX40 (CD134). Three patients, one with hepatocellular carcinoma and two with cutaneous melanoma, achieved partial responses. Dose-escalation cases comprised hepatocellular carcinoma, melanoma, renal cell or head and neck cancer.

Broader study findings: CD4+ and CD8+ T cells in blood underwent clonal expansion by week 6 at 0.1 to 3.0 mg/kg.

Sequencing used immunoSEQ multiplex PCR; TCRdb keeps in-frame clones, though not all of them. The data show 55,000 to 85,000 clones, roughly 88% seen once. This CDR3 is built from 13 residues. V was pared by 5 bases and J by 0 bases, with 4 bases between. Germline-derived CDR1 and CDR2 are SNHLY and FYNNEI. The rearrangement joins TRBV2 to TRBJ1-4; D uncertain. Sequences were derived from CD4+ or CD8+ T cells sorted from blood, sampled in a trial of the OX40 agonist ivuxolimab. This TCR was sampled from an adult with an advanced solid tumor such as melanoma, head and neck, liver or kidney cancer. CDR3 amino acids: CASSTTTNEKLFF. CDR3 in DNA: TGTGCCAGCAGTACTACAACTAATGAAAAACTGTTTTTT.